This TCR beta chain was sequenced in a study of blood T cell repertoires in COVID-19. Cohorts were determined from participant-reported clinical history. Deletions cut 6 bases from V and 10 bases from J, with 10 bases between. This CDR3 has 11 residues. Germline values: CDR1 MNHEY, CDR2 SVGAGI. TCRdb keeps only in-frame clones here, not all; method: immunoSEQ multiplex PCR. Counted here are 150,000 to 200,000 clones, 80% occurring once; the ten biggest clones make up 4.5% to 7.5%. Material: PBMCs or T cells enriched from blood (not recorded which). The chain links TRBV6-5 to TRBJ2-1; D gene unclear. The sequence derives from a man in his forties or fifties who had recovered from COVID-19. The CDR3 DNA reads as TGTGCCAGCAGCTTGGGCGCGGAGCAGTTCTTC. It translates to CASSLGAEQFF.